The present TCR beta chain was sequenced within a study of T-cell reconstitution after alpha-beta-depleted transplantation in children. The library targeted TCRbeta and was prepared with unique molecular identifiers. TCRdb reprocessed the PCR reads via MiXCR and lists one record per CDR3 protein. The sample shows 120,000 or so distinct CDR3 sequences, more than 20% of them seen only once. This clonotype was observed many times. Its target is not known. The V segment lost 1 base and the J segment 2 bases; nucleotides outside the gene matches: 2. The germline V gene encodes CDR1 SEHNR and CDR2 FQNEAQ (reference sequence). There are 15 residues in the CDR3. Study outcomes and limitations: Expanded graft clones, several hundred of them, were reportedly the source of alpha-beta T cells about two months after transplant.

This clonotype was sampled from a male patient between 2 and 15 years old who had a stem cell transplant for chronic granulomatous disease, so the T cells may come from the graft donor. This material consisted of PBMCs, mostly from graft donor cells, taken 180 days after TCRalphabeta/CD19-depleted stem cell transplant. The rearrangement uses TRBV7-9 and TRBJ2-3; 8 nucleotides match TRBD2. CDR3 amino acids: CASSLGAGATDTQYF. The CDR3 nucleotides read TGTGCCAGCAGCTTAGGAGCGGGAGCCACAGATACGCAGTATTTT.